The 27 T cell receptor beta chains listed next were all sequenced from one sample in a study of cytomegalovirus exposure and HLA in healthy donors. The method was immunoSEQ multiplex PCR; TCRdb's version includes in-frame clones alone and lacks a portion of them. This sample has around 150,000 clones, with 88% found just once. What was sequenced was PBMCs. The receptors were gathered from a woman between 18 and 29 years old in good health and CMV-seropositive.

The V and J genes are TRBV19 and TRBJ2-3; D may be TRBD1 (5 bases). Germline lookup yields CDR1 LNHDA and CDR2 SQIVND (reference sequence). V lost 5 bases to trimming and J lost 13 bases, with 16 bases between them. This CDR3 is built from 12 residues. This CDR3 is CASSSSTAAKYF. DNA of the CDR3: TGTGCCAGTAGTTCGTCGACAGCCGCAAAGTATTTT.

The chain carries TRBV7-2 and TRBJ2-1; D may be TRBD2 (5 bases). Deletions cut 1 base from V and 3 bases from J, with 10 bases between. Germline CDR1 is SGHTA and CDR2 is FQGNSA. The CDR3 covers 15 residues. In DNA, the CDR3 is TGTGCCAGCAGCTTAGAGGCGGGTCGCTACAATGAGCAGTTCTTC. Encoded protein: CASSLEAGRYNEQFF.

The chain carries TRBV19 and TRBJ1-5; 7 bases match TRBD1. The V segment lost 7 bases and the J segment 3 bases; nucleotides outside the gene matches: 12. CDR1 is LNHDA, CDR2 SQIVND, per germline (reference sequence). This CDR3 is built from 16 residues. The CDR3 protein is CASMPDREGINQPQHF. The DNA for the CDR3 is TGTGCCAGTATGCCCGACAGGGAAGGCATCAATCAGCCCCAGCATTTT. The variable domain in full, completed from reference TRBV19 and TRBJ1-5, reads DGGITQSPKYLFRKEGQNVTLSCEQNLNHDAMYWYRQDPGQGLRLIYYSQIVNDFQKGDIAEGYSVSREKKESFPLTVTSAQKNPTAFYLCASMPDREGINQPQHFGDGTRLSIL.

The CDR3 DNA sequence: TGTGCCAGCAGCTTAGGGGGGGGCTTTGATGGCTACACCTTC. It is translated as CASSLGGGFDGYTF. This sequence joins TRBV7-2 and TRBJ1-2; D perhaps matches TRBD1 (6 bases). The CDR3 consists of 14 residues. V lost 1 base and J lost 6, with 12 bases in between. Per germline, CDR1 SGHTA and CDR2 FQGNSA.

V gene TRBV11-1 combines with J gene TRBJ2-2; D call uncertain. Germline-derived CDR1 and CDR2 are SGHAT and FQDESV (reference sequence). V shed 1 base and J shed 1 base, with 4 bases lying between them. The CDR3 is made up of 14 amino acids. For the CDR3, the DNA is TGTGCCAGCAGCTTAGGCGAGAACACCGGGGAGCTGTTTTTT. Translating it yields CASSLGENTGELFF. Using reference TRBV11-1 and TRBJ2-2 for the parts outside the CDR3, the full variable domain is EAEVAQSPRYKITEKSQAVAFWCDPISGHATLYWYRQILGQGPELLVQFQDESVVDDSQLPKDRFSAERLKGVDSTLKIQPAELGDSAMYLCASSLGENTGELFFGEGSRLTVL.

J is TRBJ2-3 and V is TRBV6-5; D is undetermined. The germline V and J ends were trimmed by 0 bases and 7 bases, with 8 bases remaining between them. This CDR3 spans 13 amino acids. Per germline, CDR1 MNHEY and CDR2 SVGAGI. The CDR3 DNA reads as TGTGCCAGCAGTTACTCGAGAGCGAATACGCAGTATTTT. This translates into CASSYSRANTQYF.

The J gene is TRBJ2-3, the V gene TRBV5-1; TRBD1 aligns across 7 bases. Germline V gene data show CDR1 as SGHRS and CDR2 as YFSETQ. The CDR3 spans 16 residues. The junction had 11 bases not matched to a gene; V was cut back by 1 base and J by 6 bases. In DNA form, the CDR3 reads TGCGCCAGCAGCTTGCTCCGGACAGGCACAACGGATACGCAGTATTTT. Translating it yields CASSLLRTGTTDTQYF. Combining the CDR3 with reference TRBV5-1 and TRBJ2-3 gives the whole variable domain KAGVTQTPRYLIKTRGQQVTLSCSPISGHRSVSWYQQTPGQGLQFLFEYFSETQRNKGNFPGRFSGRQFSNSRSEMNVSTLELGDSALYLCASSLLRTGTTDTQYFGPGTRLTVL.

The chain employs TRBV28 and TRBJ2-3, with TRBD2 identical over 7 bases. CDR1 is MDHEN, CDR2 SYDVKM, per germline. The V segment lost 4 bases and the J segment 2 bases; nucleotides outside the gene matches: 12. CDR3 length: 17 residues. DNA for the CDR3: TGTGCCAGCAGTTCCCCCTTTGGGCTAGCGGACACAGATACGCAGTATTTT. Amino acid sequence: CASSSPFGLADTDTQYF.

In DNA form, the CDR3 reads TGTGCCAGCTCACCACCTCGGGGCGAGCAGTACTTC. It specifies CASSPPRGEQYF. The genes are TRBV18 and TRBJ2-7, with D perhaps matching TRBD2 (5 bases). There are 12 residues in the CDR3. In germline, CDR1 is KGHSH, CDR2 LQKENI. The V and J ends lost 0 bases and 6 bases respectively, with 6 bases between them.

V gene TRBV4-3 combines with J gene TRBJ1-2, with 7 bases fitting TRBD1. This CDR3 has 16 residues. Germline V gene lookup returns CDR1 LGHNA and CDR2 YSLEER. V was pared by 2 bases and J by 3 bases, with 9 bases of the junction left unmatched. The CDR3 DNA follows: TGCGCCAGCAGCCAATATCTACAGGGGCTTGACTATGGCTACACCTTC. It encodes CASSQYLQGLDYGYTF.

J is TRBJ2-7 and V is TRBV6-5; tentative D call: TRBD1 (5 bases). Per germline, CDR1 MNHEY and CDR2 SVGAGI. V was pared by 4 bases and J by 8 bases, with 15 bases between. The CDR3 spans 13 residues. The CDR3 DNA follows: TGTGCCAGCAGTTCCCCCCAGGGTCTGAAGCAGTACTTC. Amino acid sequence: CASSSPQGLKQYF.

The V and J genes are TRBV29-1 and TRBJ2-1; D is perhaps TRBD1 (6 bases). Trimming took off 6 bases at V and 8 bases at J, with 14 bases between the two ends. This CDR3 is built from 12 residues. Germline CDR1 SQVTM, CDR2 ANQGSEA. Here the CDR3 DNA reads TGCAGCGTGACTACAGGGATCGATGAGCAGTTCTTC. It codes for CSVTTGIDEQFF.

This chain joins TRBV5-1 and TRBJ2-5; unclear D gene. Trimming shortened V by 0 bases and J by 5 bases, and 8 bases separated the two germline ends. There are 13 residues in the CDR3. Germline V gene data show CDR1 as SGHRS and CDR2 as YFSETQ. For the CDR3, the DNA is TGCGCCAGCAGCTTGGGTCACGGGGAGACCCAGTACTTC. Protein sequence: CASSLGHGETQYF. The complete variable domain, with remaining parts taken from reference TRBV5-1 and TRBJ2-5, reads KAGVTQTPRYLIKTRGQQVTLSCSPISGHRSVSWYQQTPGQGLQFLFEYFSETQRNKGNFPGRFSGRQFSNSRSEMNVSTLELGDSALYLCASSLGHGETQYFGPGTRLLVL.

The CDR3 region has the DNA TGTGCCTGGAGGAACAGGGGGCAGTTTTCACCCCTCCACTTT. This gives the protein CAWRNRGQFSPLHF. The genes are TRBV30 and TRBJ1-6, with TRBD1 identical over 9 bases. V gave up 3 bases and J gave up 9 bases; unmatched junction bases: 6. Germline loops: CDR1 GTSNPN, CDR2 SVGIG (reference sequence). CDR3 length: 14 residues.

The gene calls are TRBV30 and TRBJ2-1, with D possibly matching TRBD1 (5 bases). CDR1 is GTSNPN, CDR2 SVGIG, per germline (reference sequence). Trimming removed 3 bases at V and 8 bases at J, with 17 bases between. The CDR3 consists of 14 residues. CDR3 nucleotide sequence: TGTGCCTGGAGCCGTAAACAGGTTCAGGATGAGCAGTTCTTC. Translation gives CAWSRKQVQDEQFF.

The genes are TRBV19 and TRBJ1-1, with 7 positions matching TRBD1. The CDR3 loop spans 14 amino acids. Germline CDR1 LNHDA, CDR2 SQIVND (reference sequence). The J segment lost 5 bases and the V segment lost 6 bases, leaving 9 bases of the junction unmatched. The CDR3 protein is CASSPQGRKTEAFF. The CDR3 DNA reads as TGTGCCAGTAGCCCACAGGGGCGGAAGACTGAAGCTTTCTTT.

This clone has a single count. The V call is TRBV7-8, the J call TRBJ2-7, with TRBD2 matching 9 bases. CDR1 is SGHVS, CDR2 FQNEAQ, per germline. The CDR3 runs to 18 residues. J gave up 2 bases and V 2 bases, and 13 bases lay outside the gene matches. For the CDR3, the DNA is TGTGCCAGCAGCTTACTCGCGGGAGGGGGGGATGTAGCCTACGAGCAGTACTTC. Protein product: CASSLLAGGGDVAYEQYF.

Turning to this clone: Mismatch with germline at one junction end may stem from a read error. The chain is built from TRBV7-2 and TRBJ2-5; 9 nucleotides match TRBD1. The germline gives CDR1 SGHTA, CDR2 FQGNSA. The CDR3 consists of 15 residues. This CDR3 reads CVSSTQGALQETQYF. The CDR3 DNA reads TGTGTCAGCAGCACACAGGGGGCTCTGCAAGAGACCCAGTACTTC. The whole variable domain, filled in from reference TRBV7-2 and TRBJ2-5, reads GAGVSQSPSNKVTEKGKDVELRCDPISGHTALYWYRQSLGQGLEFLIYFQGNSAPDKSGLPSDRFSAERTGGSVSTLTIQRTQQEDSAVYLCVSSTQGALQETQYFGPGTRLLVL.

The J gene is TRBJ1-2, the V gene TRBV5-1, with 7 positions matching TRBD1. This CDR3 has 15 residues. J lost 5 bases, V lost 1 base, and 8 bases had no gene match. Germline-derived CDR1 and CDR2 are SGHRS and YFSETQ. This chain's CDR3 is CASSLSSGQRYGYTF. The CDR3 bases are TGCGCCAGCAGCTTGAGCTCGGGACAGAGATATGGCTACACCTTC.

The chain employs TRBV18 and TRBJ2-2; 12 bases agree with TRBD2. The CDR3 extends over 18 amino acids. Germline CDR1 reads KGHSH; CDR2 reads LQKENI. V was clipped by 8 bases and J by 0 bases; unmatched bases: 10. The CDR3: CASNHPGLAGSNTGELFF. CDR3 coding DNA: TGTGCCAGCAACCACCCGGGACTAGCGGGTTCGAACACCGGGGAGCTGTTTTTT.

In the case of this clone: The sample has other DNA sequences that encode this CDR3 too. The chain employs TRBV7-2 and TRBJ1-2, with TRBD1 identical over 11 bases. V lost 2 bases and J lost 3; bases outside the gene matches: 2. Germline CDR1 SGHTA, CDR2 FQGNSA. The CDR3 has 15 residues. The CDR3 loop reads CASSLRTGGDYGYTF. DNA for the CDR3: TGTGCCAGCAGCTTAAGGACAGGGGGCGACTATGGCTACACCTTC. Complete variable domain (other parts from reference TRBV7-2 and TRBJ1-2): GAGVSQSPSNKVTEKGKDVELRCDPISGHTALYWYRQSLGQGLEFLIYFQGNSAPDKSGLPSDRFSAERTGGSVSTLTIQRTQQEDSAVYLCASSLRTGGDYGYTFGSGTRLTVV.

Written as DNA, the CDR3 is TGTGCCAGCAGCTTGACTCTCCAATCGACTTTCGGCACTGAAGCTTTCTTT. As protein: CASSLTLQSTFGTEAFF. J is TRBJ1-1 and V is TRBV5-5; D call uncertain. The CDR3 length is 17 residues. Trimming removed 1 base at V and 4 bases at J, with 20 bases between. The V gene's germline CDR1 is SGHKS and CDR2 YYEKEE (reference sequence).

The J gene is TRBJ2-5, the V gene TRBV4-2; D unresolved. Germline CDR1 and CDR2: LGHNA and YNFKEQ. The germline V and J ends were trimmed by 4 bases and 1 base, with 7 bases remaining between them. The CDR3 totals 13 residues. Written as DNA, the CDR3 is TGTGCCAGCAGCCGAGCTCCCCAAGAGACCCAGTACTTC. Its translation: CASSRAPQETQYF.

The chain recombines TRBV7-8 with TRBJ2-5; 7 bases map to TRBD2. Looked up from germline, CDR1 is SGHVS and CDR2 is FQNEAQ. The V and J ends lost 5 bases and 4 bases, in that order; junction bases with no gene match: 4. The CDR3 has 13 amino acids. Here the CDR3 reads CASSGGSGETQYF. The CDR3 nucleotides read TGTGCCAGCAGCGGCGGGAGCGGAGAGACCCAGTACTTC.

This chain connects TRBV18 to TRBJ1-2; TRBD1 matches at 7 bases. The CDR3 loop spans 15 amino acids. Germline V gene lookup returns CDR1 KGHSH and CDR2 LQKENI. V lost 2 bases to trimming and J lost 4 bases; unmatched junction nucleotides: 7. The CDR3 here is CASSPTQGVSYGYTF. As DNA, the CDR3 is TGTGCCAGCTCACCAACTCAGGGGGTGAGCTATGGCTACACCTTC.

This clone was recorded once. The V call is TRBV7-9, the J call TRBJ2-7; a weak D match, TRBD2 (5 bases). Germline loops: CDR1 SEHNR, CDR2 FQNEAQ (reference sequence). CDR3 length: 15 residues. Trimming pared 2 bases from V and 2 bases from J, leaving 13 bases between. CDR3 sequence reads: CASSLYIGLAYEQYF. DNA for the CDR3: TGTGCCAGCAGCTTATACATCGGACTCGCCTACGAGCAGTACTTC.

This clone has more than one count but fewer than ten. The chain has TRBV5-4 and TRBJ1-1, with 7 positions matching TRBD1. The CDR3 extends over 14 amino acids. V lost 5 bases and J lost 4; bases outside the gene matches: 8. Germline V gives CDR1 SGHNT, CDR2 YYREEE (reference sequence). Written as DNA, the CDR3 is TGTGCCAGCAGATCTGGACAGGCCCCCACTGAAGCTTTCTTT. It is translated as CASRSGQAPTEAFF. The complete variable domain, with remaining parts taken from reference TRBV5-4 and TRBJ1-1, reads ETGVTQSPTHLIKTRGQQVTLRCSSQSGHNTVSWYQQALGQGPQFIFQYYREEENGRGNFPPRFSGLQFPNYSSELNVNALELDDSALYLCASRSGQAPTEAFFGQGTRLTVV.